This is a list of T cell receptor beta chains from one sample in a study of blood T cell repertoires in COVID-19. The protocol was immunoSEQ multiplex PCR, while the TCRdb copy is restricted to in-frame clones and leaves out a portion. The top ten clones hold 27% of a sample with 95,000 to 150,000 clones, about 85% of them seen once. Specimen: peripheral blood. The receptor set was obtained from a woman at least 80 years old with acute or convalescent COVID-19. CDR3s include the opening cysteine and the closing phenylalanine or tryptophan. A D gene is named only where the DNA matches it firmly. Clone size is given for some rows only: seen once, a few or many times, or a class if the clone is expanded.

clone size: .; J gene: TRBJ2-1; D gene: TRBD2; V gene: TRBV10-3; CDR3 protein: CAIRPGLAGANEQFF; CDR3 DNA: TGTGCCATCAGACCAGGACTAGCGGGGGCCAATGAGCAGTTCTTC
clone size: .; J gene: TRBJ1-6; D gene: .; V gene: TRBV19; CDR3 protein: CASADSYNSPLHF; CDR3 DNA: TGTGCCAGTGCAGACAGTTATAATTCACCCCTCCACTTT
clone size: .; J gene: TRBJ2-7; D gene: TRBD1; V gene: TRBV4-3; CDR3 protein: CASSQSTGSYEQYF; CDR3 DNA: TGCGCCAGCAGCCAGTCGACAGGGTCATACGAGCAGTACTTC
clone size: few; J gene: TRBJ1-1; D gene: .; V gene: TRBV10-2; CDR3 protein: CASSETENTEAFF; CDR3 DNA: TGCGCCAGCAGTGAGACAGAGAACACTGAAGCTTTCTTT
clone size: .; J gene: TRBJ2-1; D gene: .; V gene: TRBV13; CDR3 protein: CASSLRQGYNEQFF; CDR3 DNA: TGTGCCAGCAGCTTACGTCAGGGTTACAATGAGCAGTTCTTC
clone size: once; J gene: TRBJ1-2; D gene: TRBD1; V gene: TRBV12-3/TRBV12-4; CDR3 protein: CASSLDRGVGYTF; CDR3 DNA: TGTGCCAGCAGTCTTGACAGGGGTGTAGGCTACACCTTC
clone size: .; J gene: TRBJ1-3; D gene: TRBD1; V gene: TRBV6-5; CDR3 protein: CATGTGTGMGNTIYF; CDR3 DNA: TGTGCCACCGGGACCGGGACAGGGATGGGAAACACCATATATTTT
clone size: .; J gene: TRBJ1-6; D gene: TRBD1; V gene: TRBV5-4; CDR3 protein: CASSRAGTGGSPLHF; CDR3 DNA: TGTGCCAGCAGCAGAGCCGGGACAGGGGGTTCACCCCTCCACTTT
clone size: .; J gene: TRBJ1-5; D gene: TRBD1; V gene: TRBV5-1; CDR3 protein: CASSLSPGGSNQPQHF; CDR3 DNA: TGCGCCAGCAGCTTGTCCCCAGGGGGTAGCAATCAGCCCCAGCATTTT
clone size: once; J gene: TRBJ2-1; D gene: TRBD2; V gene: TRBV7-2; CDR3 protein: CASSSRWEGQFF; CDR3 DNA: TGTGCCAGCAGCAGCCGTTGGGAGGGGCAGTTCTTC
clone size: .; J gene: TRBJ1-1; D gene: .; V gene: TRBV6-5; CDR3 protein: CASSSQASTAFF; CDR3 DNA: TGTGCCAGCAGTTCACAGGCTTCAACAGCTTTCTTT
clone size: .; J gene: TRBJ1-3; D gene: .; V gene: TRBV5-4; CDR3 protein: CASSFGNTIYF; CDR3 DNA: TGTGCCAGCAGCTTCGGGAACACCATATATTTT
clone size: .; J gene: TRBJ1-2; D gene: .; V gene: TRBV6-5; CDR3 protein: CASSLTGAGGYTF; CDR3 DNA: TGTGCCAGCAGTTTAACAGGAGCGGGTGGCTACACCTTC
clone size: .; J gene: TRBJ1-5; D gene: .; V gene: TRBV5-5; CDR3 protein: CASSSGQLNQPQHF; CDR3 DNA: TGTGCCAGCAGCTCCGGACAGCTAAATCAGCCCCAGCATTTT
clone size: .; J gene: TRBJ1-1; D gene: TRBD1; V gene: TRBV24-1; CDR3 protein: CATSDLRWTGLDEAFF; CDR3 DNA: TGTGCCACCAGTGATTTGCGTTGGACAGGGCTGGATGAAGCTTTCTTT
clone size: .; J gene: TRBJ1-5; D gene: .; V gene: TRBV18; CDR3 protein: CASSPGTGLGQPQHF; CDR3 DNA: TGTGCCAGCTCACCGGGCACAGGATTGGGTCAGCCCCAGCATTTT
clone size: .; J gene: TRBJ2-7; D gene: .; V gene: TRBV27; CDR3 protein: CASSLDGDYEQYF; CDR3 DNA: TGTGCCAGCAGTTTGGACGGGGACTACGAGCAGTACTTC
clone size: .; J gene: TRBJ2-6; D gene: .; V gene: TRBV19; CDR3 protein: CASNTGTTIASGANVLTF; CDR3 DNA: TGTGCCAGCAATACCGGGACAACAATTGCGTCTGGGGCCAACGTCCTGACTTTC
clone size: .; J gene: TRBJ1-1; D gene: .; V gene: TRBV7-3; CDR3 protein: CASSLMQGAEAFF; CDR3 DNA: TGTGCCAGCAGCTTAATGCAGGGCGCTGAAGCTTTCTTT
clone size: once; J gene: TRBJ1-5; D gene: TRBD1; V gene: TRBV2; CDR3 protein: CASGGQGNQPQHF; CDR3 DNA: TGTGCCAGCGGAGGACAGGGCAATCAGCCCCAGCATTTT
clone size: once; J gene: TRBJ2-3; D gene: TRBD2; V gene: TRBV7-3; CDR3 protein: CASSPRGAGGPNTQYF; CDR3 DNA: TGTGCCAGCAGCCCCCGGGGAGCGGGGGGGCCTAATACGCAGTATTTT
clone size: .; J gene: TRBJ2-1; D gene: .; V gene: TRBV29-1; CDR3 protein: CSVNPTGAYNEQFF; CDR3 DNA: TGCAGCGTTAATCCGACAGGCGCCTACAATGAGCAGTTCTTC
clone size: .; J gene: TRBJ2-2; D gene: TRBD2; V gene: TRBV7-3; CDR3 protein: CASSPRGTSGNTGELFF; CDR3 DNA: TGTGCCAGCAGCCCGCGCGGGACTAGCGGGAACACCGGGGAGCTGTTTTTT
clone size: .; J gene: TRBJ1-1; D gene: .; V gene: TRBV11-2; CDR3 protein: CASMSRGNTEAFF; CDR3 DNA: TGTGCCAGCATGTCGCGGGGGAACACTGAAGCTTTCTTT
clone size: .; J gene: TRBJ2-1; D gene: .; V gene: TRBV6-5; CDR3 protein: CASSYDRTTYNEQFF; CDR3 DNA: TGTGCCAGCAGTTACGACAGGACGACCTACAATGAGCAGTTCTTC
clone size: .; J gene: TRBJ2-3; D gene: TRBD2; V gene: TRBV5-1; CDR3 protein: CASSTGLAGDTQYF; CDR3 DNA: TGCGCCAGCAGCACCGGACTAGCGGGGGATACGCAGTATTTT
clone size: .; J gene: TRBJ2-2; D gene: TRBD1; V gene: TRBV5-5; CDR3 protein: CASSLTGVTGELFF; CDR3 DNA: TGTGCCAGCAGCTTAACAGGGGTCACCGGGGAGCTGTTTTTT
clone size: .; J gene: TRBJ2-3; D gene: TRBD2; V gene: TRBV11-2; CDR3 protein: CASSSGLGVTDTQYF; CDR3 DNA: TGTGCCAGCAGCTCGGGACTAGGGGTCACAGATACGCAGTATTTT
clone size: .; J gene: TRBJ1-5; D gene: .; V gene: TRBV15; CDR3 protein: CATSRGQFSNQPQHF; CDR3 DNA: TGTGCCACCAGCAGAGGTCAGTTTAGCAATCAGCCCCAGCATTTT
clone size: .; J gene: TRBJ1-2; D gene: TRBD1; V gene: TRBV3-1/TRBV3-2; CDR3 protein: CASSQSTGTGYGYTF; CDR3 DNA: TGTGCCAGCAGCCAGTCGACAGGGACTGGGTATGGCTACACCTTC
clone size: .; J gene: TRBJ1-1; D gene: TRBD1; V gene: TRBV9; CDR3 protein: CASSDDRDPDTEAFF; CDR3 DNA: TGTGCCAGCAGCGACGACAGGGATCCGGACACTGAAGCTTTCTTT
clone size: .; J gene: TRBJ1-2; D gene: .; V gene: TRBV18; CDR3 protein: CASSLNWEMDYGYTF; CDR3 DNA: TGTGCCAGCTCACTCAACTGGGAGATGGACTATGGCTACACCTTC
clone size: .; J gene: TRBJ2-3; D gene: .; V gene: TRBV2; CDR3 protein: CASQGYTQYF; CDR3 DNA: TGTGCCAGTCAGGGGTATACGCAGTATTTT
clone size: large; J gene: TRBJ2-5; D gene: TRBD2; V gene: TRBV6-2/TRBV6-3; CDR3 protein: CASSYSIRGAGGDGETQYF; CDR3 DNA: TGTGCCAGCAGTTACTCGATCCGAGGAGCGGGGGGGGATGGAGAGACCCAGTACTTC
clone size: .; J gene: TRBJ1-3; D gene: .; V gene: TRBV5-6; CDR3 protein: CASTRGSSGNTIYF; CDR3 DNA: TGTGCCAGCACCCGCGGGAGCTCTGGAAACACCATATATTTT
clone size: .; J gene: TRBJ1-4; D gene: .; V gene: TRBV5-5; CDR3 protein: CASSSSRSSRADEKLFF; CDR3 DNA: TGTGCCAGCAGCTCCTCCCGGTCCTCGCGGGCGGATGAAAAACTGTTTTTT
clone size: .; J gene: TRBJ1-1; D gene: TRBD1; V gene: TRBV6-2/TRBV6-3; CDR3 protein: CASSPSGTVSEAFF; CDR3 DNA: TGTGCCAGCAGTCCATCCGGGACAGTGTCTGAAGCTTTCTTT
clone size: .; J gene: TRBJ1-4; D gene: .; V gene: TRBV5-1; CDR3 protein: CASSLDWAEKLLF; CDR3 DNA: TGCGCCAGCAGCTTGGATTGGGCCGAAAAACTGCTTTTT
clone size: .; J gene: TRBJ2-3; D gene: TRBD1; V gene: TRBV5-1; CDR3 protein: CASSPDREGRLDF; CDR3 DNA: TGCGCCAGCAGCCCCGACAGGGAAGGACGACTGGATTTT
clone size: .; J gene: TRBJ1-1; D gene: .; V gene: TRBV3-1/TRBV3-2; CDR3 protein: CASSRGNTEAFF; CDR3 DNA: TGTGCCAGCAGCCGAGGGAACACTGAAGCTTTCTTT
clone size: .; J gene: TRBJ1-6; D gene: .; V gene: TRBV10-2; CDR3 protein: CASSESNLNSPLHF; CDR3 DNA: TGCGCCAGCAGTGAGTCGAACTTGAATTCACCCCTCCACTTT